This TCR beta chain emerged from a study of cytomegalovirus exposure and HLA in healthy donors. Study-level findings and limits: Evidence from a later analysis indicated that most CMV-associated TCR beta chains looked HLA-restricted.

Germline CDR1 reads MGHRA; CDR2 reads YSYEKL. The CDR3 covers 15 residues. Deletions cut 4 bases from V and 1 base from J, with 14 bases between. This PCR relied on a set of 60 Vbeta primers and 13 Jbeta primers. Data came from immunoSEQ multiplex PCR; TCRdb stores just in-frame clones and leaves some out. Of under 200,000 clones listed, 80% are singletons. Concerning this clone itself: Its antigen remains unknown.

The source is a man in his late teens or twenties in good health and CMV-seropositive. Input material: PBMCs. The chain employs TRBV4-1 and TRBJ2-7; maybe TRBD1 (5 bases). CDR3 coding DNA: TGCGCCAGCAGCCTCTATTTAGGGGATTCCTACGAGCAGTACTTC. Amino acids: CASSLYLGDSYEQYF.